This TCR beta chain originates from a study of T-cell reconstitution after alpha-beta-depleted transplantation in children. Whole-study findings and limits: By one year post-transplant, T-cell counts and diversity largely arose from T cells that were newly produced. After transplant, at about two months, alpha-beta T cells were reportedly derived from several hundred expanded graft clones. TCRbeta diversity was high at day 60 in some patients (a result of surviving recipient T cells and thymic progenitors).

It was with unique molecular identifiers that the TCRbeta library was prepared. TCRdb re-derived calls from the PCR reads in MiXCR, one entry per CDR3 protein. This table has about 110,000 distinct CDR3 sequences, about 21% appearing once. For this clonotype: Its antigen remains unidentified.

The receptor comes from a male patient between 2 and 15 years old who had a stem cell transplant for chronic granulomatous disease, so the T cells may come from the graft donor. The input for sequencing was PBMCs, mostly from graft donor cells, taken 180 days after TCRalphabeta/CD19-depleted stem cell transplant.

For the CDR3, the DNA is TGTGCCAGCAGTCCTACGGGGGCGGATACGCAGTATTTT. This encodes CASSPTGADTQYF. The chain combines TRBV12-3 or TRBV12-4 with TRBJ2-3; D may be TRBD1 or TRBD2 (6 bases each). V was pared by 5 bases and J by 6 bases, with 12 bases between. This CDR3 has 13 residues.